The clone carrying this TCR beta chain appeared many times. The sample is drawn from a study of T-cell reconstitution after alpha-beta-depleted transplantation in children. The V gene end was trimmed by 9 bases and the J gene end by 3 bases; junction bases not matched to a gene: 5. The CDR3 runs to 13 residues. Germline lookup yields CDR1 WNHNN and CDR2 SYGVQD (reference sequence). A TCRbeta library incorporating unique molecular identifiers was prepared. TCRdb redid the calling of the PCR reads with MiXCR, one entry per CDR3 protein. The sample carries some 550,000 distinct CDR3 sequences, 15% to 20% recorded once.

This rearrangement joins TRBV10-1 to TRBJ2-3; 8 nucleotides align to TRBD1. Source: PBMCs from the stem cell graft donor, taken from the stem cell graft. The TCR originated in a human donor who donated a stem cell graft to a child with acute lymphoblastic leukemia. This CDR3 reads CASGQGGTDTQYF. The CDR3 DNA reads as TGCGCCAGTGGACAGGGCGGGACAGATACGCAGTATTTT.